Shown below are 27 T cell receptor beta chains from a single sample sequenced in a study of blood T cells in healthy people across ages (dated by TCRdb to about 2015). The method behind the library was 5' RACE. Instrument used: Illumina HiSeq 2500. A second PCR of roughly 6 to 11 cycles was performed with a sample-barcoded 5' primer and a J-beta primer mix. The raw public data were reprocessed by TCRdb itself: fastp quality trimming at Q25, MiXCR clonotype calling, in-frame beta chains only. Each entry is one CDR3 protein sequence, shown with its most common DNA and genes. A total of 850,000 to 1,100,000 distinct CDR3 sequences appear in this sample, 35% to 40% of them only once. The ten top clones hold over 10% of the sample. Source material: blood. Receptors originate from a man aged 18 to 30 in good health.

CDR3 sequence (DNA): TGTGCCAGCAGCCAAGACATGGCTAGCGGGGCCAACAATGAGCAGTTCTTC. It specifies CASSQDMASGANNEQFF. The chain is built from TRBV3-1 and TRBJ2-1; 9 bases line up with TRBD2. The germline gives CDR1 LGHDT, CDR2 YNNKEL (reference sequence). The CDR3 has 17 amino acids. V lost 0 bases and J lost 5; bases outside the gene matches: 8.

This sequence joins TRBV20-1 and TRBJ2-4, with D hard to call. The germline V gene has CDR1 DFQATT and CDR2 SNEGSKA (reference sequence). The V end was cut by 6 bases, the J end by 13 bases, with 25 bases between. This CDR3 comprises 14 residues. CDR3 residues: CSALDLSPYNEQYF. Written as DNA, the CDR3 is TGCAGTGCCTTGGACCTGAGCCCCTACAATGAGCAGTACTTC.

CDR3 region: CASSSGKYNEQYF. CDR3 DNA sequence: TGTGCCAGCAGCTCGGGGAAGTACAATGAGCAGTACTTC. The J gene is TRBJ2-1, the V gene TRBV7-3; maybe TRBD2 (5 bases). The J call may not be correct, given that the DNA end is closer to TRBJ2-7. This CDR3 contains 13 residues. Germline CDR1 is SGHTA and CDR2 is FQGTGA.

V and J are TRBV6-5 and TRBJ1-2; D remains ambiguous. The germline gives CDR1 MNHEY, CDR2 SVGAGI. Trimming removed 7 bases at V and 7 bases at J, with 25 bases between. The CDR3 sequence is 16 residues long. Here the CDR3 reads CASTQAGAPLTGGYTF. In nucleotides, the CDR3 is TGTGCCAGCACCCAAGCCGGAGCCCCGTTAACGGGTGGCTACACCTTC.

The gene calls are TRBV9 and TRBJ2-3, with D possibly TRBD2 on 5 matching bases. V lost 0 bases, J lost 2 bases, and 10 bases lay in between. CDR3 length: 15 amino acids. CDR1 is SGDLS, CDR2 YYNGEE, per germline. CDR3 region: CASSVEPGYTDTQYF. CDR3 in DNA: TGTGCCAGCAGCGTAGAGCCGGGGTACACAGATACGCAGTATTTT.

This chain links TRBV29-1 with TRBJ1-5, with 8 bases lining up with TRBD1. This CDR3 comprises 14 residues. After removal of 8 bases from V and 0 bases from J, the junction contained 6 bases not matched to a gene. Germline V lookup: CDR1 SQVTM, CDR2 ANQGSEA. The CDR3 protein is CSTWTGYSNQPQHF. The CDR3 DNA reads TGCAGCACCTGGACAGGGTATAGCAATCAGCCCCAGCATTTT.

V is TRBV20-1 and J is TRBJ1-1, with a tentative D call TRBD1 (5 bases). The V gene's germline CDR1 is DFQATT and CDR2 SNEGSKA (reference sequence). The V and J ends lost 3 bases and 3 bases respectively, with 14 bases between them. This CDR3 comprises 14 residues. Here the CDR3 DNA reads TGCAGTGCTAGCCCGGACGGAGGGGACACTGAAGCTTTCTTT. Its translation: CSASPDGGDTEAFF.

The DNA for the CDR3 is TGTGCCAGCAGCTTCAGGGGGCGAGATTACTCCGGCACAGATACGCAGTATTTT. Residues: CASSFRGRDYSGTDTQYF. The chain uses TRBV7-3 and TRBJ2-3, with 8 bases matching TRBD1. The CDR3 is 18 amino acids. Per germline, CDR1 SGHTA and CDR2 FQGTGA. Trimming cost V 3 bases and J 1 base; bases outside gene matches: 12.

CDR3 DNA: TGTGCCAGCAGCTTGGGTGGGACTACTCAGGAGACCCAGTTCTTC. Translating gives CASSLGGTTQETQFF. V gene TRBV7-2 combines with J gene TRBJ2-1, with 7 bases matching TRBD2. Looked up from germline, CDR1 is SGHTA and CDR2 is FQGNSA. The CDR3 loop spans 15 amino acids. The V gene end was trimmed by 3 bases and the J gene end by 13 bases; junction bases not matched to a gene: 15.

Remarks on this clonotype: This may arise from a read error, as a much more abundant clone is one base away. The CDR3 DNA follows: TGTGCCAGCAGCCCTACCTGGGGCGGTAGGAATGAGCAGTTCTTC. It codes for CASSPTWGGRNEQFF. This chain uses TRBV5-5 with TRBJ2-1; TRBD1 is a possible D gene (5 bases). V dropped 4 bases and J dropped 7 bases, with 18 bases sitting between them. This CDR3 spans 15 amino acids. Germline V lookup: CDR1 SGHKS, CDR2 YYEKEE (reference sequence).

In this sample, this clonotype turned up a few times. V gene TRBV7-2 combines with J gene TRBJ1-5; 7 bases match TRBD1. The V and J ends lost 3 bases and 4 bases, in that order; junction bases with no gene match: 9. Looked up from germline, CDR1 is SGHTA and CDR2 is FQGNSA. The CDR3 consists of 16 residues. CDR3 nucleotide sequence: TGTGCCAGCAGCTTCGTCCCCGGGACAGAGAATCAGCCCCAGCATTTT. This sequence encodes CASSFVPGTENQPQHF. The full variable domain, completed using reference TRBV7-2 and TRBJ1-5, is GAGVSQSPSNKVTEKGKDVELRCDPISGHTALYWYRQSLGQGLEFLIYFQGNSAPDKSGLPSDRFSAERTGGSVSTLTIQRTQQEDSAVYLCASSFVPGTENQPQHFGDGTRLSIL.

The chain links TRBV27 to TRBJ1-1; D unresolved. The V end lost 6 bases, the J end lost 4 bases, and 15 bases lay between the germline ends. The CDR3 has 14 amino acids. The germline V gene has CDR1 MNHEY and CDR2 SMNVEV (reference sequence). For the CDR3, the DNA is TGTGCCAGCAGCCTAGACGCATCTCGCACTGAAGCTTTCTTT. It encodes CASSLDASRTEAFF.

This clonotype was recorded a few times. A much larger clonotype is one base distant, so this may be a read error. The genes are TRBV5-5 and TRBJ2-5; D is uncertain. This CDR3 comprises 13 residues. Deletions cut 1 base from V and 11 bases from J, with 15 bases between. From germline, CDR1 is SGHKS and CDR2 YYEKEE (reference sequence). The CDR3 DNA reads as TGTGCCAGCAGCTTGCCTTCTAACAATGAGCAGTACTTC. Encoded protein: CASSLPSNNEQYF.

This sequence joins TRBV10-3 and TRBJ1-1; no clear D gene. In germline, CDR1 is ENHRY, CDR2 SYGVKD. CDR3 size: 14 residues. V was shortened by 4 bases and J by 2 bases, with 11 bases between the two germline ends. The CDR3 coding sequence is TGTGCCATCAGTGTCGCCACAGACAACACTGAAGCTTTCTTT. This codes for CAISVATDNTEAFF.

The chain employs TRBV29-1 and TRBJ1-2; no reliable D call. CDR1 is SQVTM and CDR2 is ANQGSEA in the germline V gene. The CDR3 spans 14 residues. The V end lost 7 bases, the J end lost 5 bases, and 20 bases lay between the germline ends. CDR3 nucleotides: TGCAGCGCCACTGCTAGGGCAGGTGGTTATGGCTACACCTTC. Translated: CSATARAGGYGYTF.

The DNA for the CDR3 is TGCGCCAGCAGCCCCCAGGTTGGGAAGGAGGAAAAACTGTTTTTT. Amino acids: CASSPQVGKEEKLFF. The gene calls are TRBV5-1 and TRBJ1-4; no firm D call. The CDR3 extends over 15 amino acids. The germline V gene has CDR1 SGHRS and CDR2 YFSETQ. Trimming left V 4 bases short and J 8 bases short, with 18 bases between.

This clonotype was observed a handful of times. The V call is TRBV12-3 or TRBV12-4, the J call TRBJ1-2; the match to TRBD1 covers 9 bases. The CDR3 sequence is 16 residues long. The V gene end was trimmed by 3 bases and the J gene end by 0 bases; junction bases not matched to a gene: 5. CDR3 nucleotides: TGTGCCAGCAGTTTGCGACAGGGGGTCCCTAACTATGGCTACACCTTC. Its translation is CASSLRQGVPNYGYTF.

The chain couples TRBV5-1 to TRBJ2-5, with D possibly TRBD2 on 5 matching bases. The CDR3 is made up of 16 amino acids. V was trimmed by 0 bases and J by 11 bases, leaving 23 bases between them. Germline CDR1 and CDR2: SGHRS and YFSETQ. CDR3 amino acids: CASSLGGSVNYNEQYF. CDR3 DNA: TGCGCCAGCAGCTTGGGAGGGTCCGTTAATTACAATGAGCAGTACTTC.

The V gene is TRBV12-3 or TRBV12-4, the J gene TRBJ2-7; perhaps D is TRBD1 or TRBD2 (6 bases each). The length of the CDR3 is 15 residues. The germline V and J ends were trimmed by 4 bases and 10 bases, with 23 bases remaining between them. The CDR3 nucleotides read TGTGCCAGCAGTTGGTCCCTCAGGGGAGGAGAGGCCCAGTACTTC. Protein sequence: CASSWSLRGGEAQYF.

This clonotype was detected many times. The gene calls are TRBV11-1 and TRBJ2-1, with D possibly being TRBD2 (6 bases). Trimming left V 5 bases short and J 7 bases short, with 21 bases between. Germline CDR1 reads SGHAT; CDR2 reads FQDESV (reference sequence). CDR3 length: 16 amino acids. The CDR3 region is CASSPRLDLLGNEQFF. The CDR3, as DNA: TGTGCCAGCAGCCCGAGACTAGACTTATTAGGGAATGAGCAGTTCTTC. Variable domain in full (rest from reference TRBV11-1 and TRBJ2-1): EAEVAQSPRYKITEKSQAVAFWCDPISGHATLYWYRQILGQGPELLVQFQDESVVDDSQLPKDRFSAERLKGVDSTLKIQPAELGDSAMYLCASSPRLDLLGNEQFFGPGTRLTVL.

A few counts support this clonotype. V and J are TRBV18 and TRBJ1-2; perhaps TRBD1 as D (6 bases). Germline assignment: CDR1 KGHSH and CDR2 LQKENI. The V end was cut by 6 bases, the J end by 0 bases, with 11 bases between. CDR3 size: 14 residues. As DNA, the CDR3 is TGTGCCAGCTCGGGGACATCAGCTAACTATGGCTACACCTTC. It translates to CASSGTSANYGYTF.

A few counts support this clonotype. The chain recombines TRBV20-1 with TRBJ2-7, with D perhaps being TRBD1 or TRBD2 (5 bases each). Trimming left V 6 bases short and J 7 bases short, with 22 bases between. The germline gives CDR1 DFQATT, CDR2 SNEGSKA (reference sequence). This CDR3 spans 14 amino acids. CDR3 loop: CSALGPQRLNEQYF. In DNA, the CDR3 is TGCAGTGCCTTGGGACCACAGAGGCTTAATGAGCAGTACTTC.

V gene TRBV7-9 combines with J gene TRBJ2-1, with a possible D match to TRBD1 (6 bases). The V and J ends lost 5 bases and 7 bases respectively, with 12 bases between them. The V gene's germline CDR1 is SEHNR and CDR2 FQNEAQ (reference sequence). CDR3 length equals 13 residues. CDR3 amino acids: CASSAQGKNEQFF. For the CDR3, the DNA is TGTGCCAGCAGCGCTCAGGGGAAAAATGAGCAGTTCTTC.

The CDR3 loop is CASSSEGDSPLHF. CDR3 coding DNA: TGCGCCAGCAGCTCAGAGGGAGATTCACCCCTCCACTTT. The chain uses TRBV5-1 and TRBJ1-6, with unresolved D. The germline gives CDR1 SGHRS, CDR2 YFSETQ. The CDR3 is made up of 13 amino acids. The V end lost 3 bases, the J end lost 8 bases, and 9 bases lay between the germline ends. Full variable domain (missing parts from reference TRBV5-1 and TRBJ1-6): KAGVTQTPRYLIKTRGQQVTLSCSPISGHRSVSWYQQTPGQGLQFLFEYFSETQRNKGNFPGRFSGRQFSNSRSEMNVSTLELGDSALYLCASSSEGDSPLHFGNGTRLTVT.

V usage is TRBV21-1 and J usage is TRBJ1-4; the D segment call TRBD1 is taken from the table without a DNA check. TRBV21-1 is listed as a pseudogene. This CDR3 is 16 amino acids long. The CDR3 nucleotides read TGTGCCAGCAGCAAAGCAGGACAGGGAAGGAATGAAAAACTGTTTTTT. This translates into CASSKAGQGRNEKLFF.

This chain joins TRBV12-3 or TRBV12-4 and TRBJ1-2, with D perhaps TRBD1 (6 bases). The CDR3 is made up of 13 amino acids. The V end was cut by 5 bases, the J end by 8 bases, with 15 bases between. CDR3 amino acids: CASSPPGAWGYTF. The CDR3 DNA reads TGTGCCAGCAGTCCCCCAGGGGCCTGGGGCTACACCTTC.

This clonotype was recorded at least ten times. The chain joins TRBV12-3 or TRBV12-4 to TRBJ2-5, with D possibly called TRBD1 or TRBD2 (5 bases each). V was shortened by 2 bases and J by 1 base, with 8 bases between the two germline ends. The CDR3 length is 14 residues. CDR3 loop: CASSLRGGQETQYF. DNA for the CDR3: TGTGCCAGCAGTTTACGTGGGGGCCAAGAGACCCAGTACTTC.